This paragraph covers one T cell receptor (beta chain) sequence. Methods used by the authors: Amplification of reference gene primers was used by the study to estimate nucleated cell counts. The data were produced by immunoSEQ multiplex PCR, yet TCRdb's version contains in-frame clones alone and is incomplete. V, J and clone size derive from that table, while D and trimming were established from the DNA sequence. The table shows 15,000 to 17,000 clones, with about 80% occurring only once. The data were obtained in a study of blood T cell repertoires in COVID-19. Per germline, CDR1 MGHRA and CDR2 YSYEKL. V shed 4 bases and J shed 6 bases, with 12 bases lying between them. The CDR3 has 14 residues.

The chain is built from TRBV4-1 and TRBJ2-2, with D possibly being TRBD2 (5 bases). The sequenced material came from peripheral blood. This receptor was taken from an older man with active or convalescent COVID-19. The CDR3 sequence is CASSRQLDSGELFF. The CDR3 nucleotides read TGCGCCAGCAGCCGGCAACTAGATTCCGGGGAGCTGTTTTTT.